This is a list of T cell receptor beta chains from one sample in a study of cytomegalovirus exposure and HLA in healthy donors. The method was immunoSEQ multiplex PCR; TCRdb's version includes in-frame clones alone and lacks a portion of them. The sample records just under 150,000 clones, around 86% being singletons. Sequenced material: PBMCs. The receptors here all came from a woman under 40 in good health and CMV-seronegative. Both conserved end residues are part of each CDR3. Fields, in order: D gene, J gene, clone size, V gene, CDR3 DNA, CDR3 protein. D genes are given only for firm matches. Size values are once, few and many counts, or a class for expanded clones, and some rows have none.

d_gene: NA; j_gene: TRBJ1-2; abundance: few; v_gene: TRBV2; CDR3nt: TGTGCCAGTAACCGGGACAAGGATGGCTACACCTTC; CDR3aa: CASNRDKDGYTF
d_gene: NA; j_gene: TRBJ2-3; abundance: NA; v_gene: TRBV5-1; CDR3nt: TGCGCCAGCAGCTTGGGCGCTAGGTCGACAGATACGCAGTATTTT; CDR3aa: CASSLGARSTDTQYF
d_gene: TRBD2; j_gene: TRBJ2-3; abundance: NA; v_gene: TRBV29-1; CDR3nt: TGCAGCGCAAGAACTGGCGGGAGCGGCACAGATACGCAGTATTTT; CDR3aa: CSARTGGSGTDTQYF
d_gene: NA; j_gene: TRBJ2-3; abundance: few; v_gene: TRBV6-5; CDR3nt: TGTGCCAGCAGTCTGGGCGTGGGCACAGATACGCAGTATTTT; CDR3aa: CASSLGVGTDTQYF
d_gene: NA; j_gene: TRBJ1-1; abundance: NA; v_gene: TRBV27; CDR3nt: TGTGCCAGCAGTTTAACAGCTTTAGTAGCTGAAGCTTTCTTT; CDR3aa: CASSLTALVAEAFF
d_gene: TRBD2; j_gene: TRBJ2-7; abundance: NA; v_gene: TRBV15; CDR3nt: TGTGCCACCAGCAGGGGACTAGCGGGAGGTCCCCCCTACGAGCAGTACTTC; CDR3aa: CATSRGLAGGPPYEQYF
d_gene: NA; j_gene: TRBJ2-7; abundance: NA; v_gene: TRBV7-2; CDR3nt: TGTGCCAGCAGCTTAATTAGCCCCTACGAGCAGTACTTC; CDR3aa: CASSLISPYEQYF
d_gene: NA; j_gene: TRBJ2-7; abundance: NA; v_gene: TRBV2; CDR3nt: TGTGCCAGCAGTGAATCGGCAGGCGAGCAGTACTTC; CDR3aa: CASSESAGEQYF
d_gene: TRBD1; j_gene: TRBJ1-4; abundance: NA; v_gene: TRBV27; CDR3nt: TGTGCCAGCAGTTTAGACAGGGGCGTAGAAAAACTGTTTTTT; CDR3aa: CASSLDRGVEKLFF
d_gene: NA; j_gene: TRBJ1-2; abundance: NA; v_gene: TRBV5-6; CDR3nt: TGTGCCAGCAGCTTGGTGGACAGAAGTGGGGGCTACACCTTC; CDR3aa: CASSLVDRSGGYTF
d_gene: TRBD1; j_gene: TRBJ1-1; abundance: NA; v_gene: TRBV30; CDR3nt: TGTGCCTTCACCGGGCGCTTGGGGACAGGGGGGAGTACTGAAGCTTTCTTT; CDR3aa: CAFTGRLGTGGSTEAFF
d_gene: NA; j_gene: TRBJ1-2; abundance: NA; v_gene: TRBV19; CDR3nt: TGTGCCAGTAGTATAGAAAAGGGGAACTATGGCTACACCTTC; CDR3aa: CASSIEKGNYGYTF
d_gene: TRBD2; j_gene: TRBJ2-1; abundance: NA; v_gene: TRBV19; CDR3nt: TGTGCCAGTAGAGAGAAACGGGAGGGCCGGGATGAGCAGTTCTTC; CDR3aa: CASREKREGRDEQFF
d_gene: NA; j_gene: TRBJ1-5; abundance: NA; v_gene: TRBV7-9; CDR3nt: TGTGCCAGCAGCTTAGCGGAGGGGCAGCCCCAGCATTTT; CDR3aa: CASSLAEGQPQHF
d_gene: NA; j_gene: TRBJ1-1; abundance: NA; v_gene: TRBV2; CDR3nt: TGTGCCAGCGGGTCTCAGGGAGGCACTGAAGCTTTCTTT; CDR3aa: CASGSQGGTEAFF
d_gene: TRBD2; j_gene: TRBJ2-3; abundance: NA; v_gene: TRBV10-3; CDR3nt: TGTGCCATCAGGAGCGGGGGGCCCACAGATACGCAGTATTTT; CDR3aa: CAIRSGGPTDTQYF
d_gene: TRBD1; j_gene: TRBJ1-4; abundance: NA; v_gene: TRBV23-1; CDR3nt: TGCGCCAGCAGTCAAAAGGAAGACAGGGGCGCCCTCTCTAATGAAAAACTGTTTTTT; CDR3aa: CASSQKEDRGALSNEKLFF
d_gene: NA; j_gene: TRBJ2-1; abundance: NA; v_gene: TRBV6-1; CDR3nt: TGTGCCAGCAGTGAACGAGTAGCTTCCTACAATGAGCAGTTCTTC; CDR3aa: CASSERVASYNEQFF
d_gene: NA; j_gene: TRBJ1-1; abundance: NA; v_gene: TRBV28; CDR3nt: TGTGCCAGCAGTTTAAGGTTGGTACTATTGAACACTGAAGCTTTCTTT; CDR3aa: CASSLRLVLLNTEAFF
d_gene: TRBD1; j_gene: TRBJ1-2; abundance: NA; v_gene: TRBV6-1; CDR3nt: TGTGCCAGCAGCGACAGGGGGCCTAACTATGGCTACACCTTC; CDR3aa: CASSDRGPNYGYTF
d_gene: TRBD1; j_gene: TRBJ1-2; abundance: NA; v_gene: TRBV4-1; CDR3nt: TGCGCCAGCAGCGCGCTGTTCTGGGACAGGGGGCCGGATCGTAACTATGGCTACACCTTC; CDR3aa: CASSALFWDRGPDRNYGYTF
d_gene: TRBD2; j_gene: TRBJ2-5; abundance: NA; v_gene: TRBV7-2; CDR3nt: TGTGCCAGCAGCCCCAGGACTAGCGGGAGGAAAGAGACCCAGTACTTC; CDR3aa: CASSPRTSGRKETQYF
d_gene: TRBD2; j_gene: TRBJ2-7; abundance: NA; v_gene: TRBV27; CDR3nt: TGTGCCAGCAGTTTAAGACGGGAGGGGGTCGAGCAGTACTTC; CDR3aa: CASSLRREGVEQYF
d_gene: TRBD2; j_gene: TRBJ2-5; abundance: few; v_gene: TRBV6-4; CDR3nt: TGTGCCAGCAGTGAGACTAGCGGAGACCAAGAGACCCAGTACTTC; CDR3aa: CASSETSGDQETQYF
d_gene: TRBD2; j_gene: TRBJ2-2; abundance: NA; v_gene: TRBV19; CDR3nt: TGTGCCAGTAATGAGCGGGAGGGCCTAACCGGGGAGCTGTTTTTT; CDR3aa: CASNEREGLTGELFF
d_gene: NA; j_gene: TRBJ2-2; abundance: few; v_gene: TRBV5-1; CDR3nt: TGCGCCAGCAGCGATTTGCGCCAGGGAACAAACGGGGAGCTGTTTTTT; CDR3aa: CASSDLRQGTNGELFF
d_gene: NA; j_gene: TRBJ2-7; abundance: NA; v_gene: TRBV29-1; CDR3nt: TGCAGCGTTGCGAGTCCTTCGGCTAGCAGGATTTACGAGCAGTACTTC; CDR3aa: CSVASPSASRIYEQYF
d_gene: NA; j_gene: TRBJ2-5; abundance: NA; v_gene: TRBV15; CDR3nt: TGTGCCACCAGCAGAGATTTGTCGGCGGATACCGGGACCCAGTACTTC; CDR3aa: CATSRDLSADTGTQYF
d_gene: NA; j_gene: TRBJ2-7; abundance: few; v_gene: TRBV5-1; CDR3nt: TGCGCCAGCAGCCCCGCCGGCTACGAGCAGTACTTC; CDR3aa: CASSPAGYEQYF
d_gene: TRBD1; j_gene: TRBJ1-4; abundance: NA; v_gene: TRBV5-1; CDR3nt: TGCGCCAGCAGCCAGGGGGCAAGGTACATTAATGAAAAACTGTTTTTT; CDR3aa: CASSQGARYINEKLFF